These 30 T cell receptor beta chains came from one sample sequenced in a study of CD8 T cells in Susac syndrome. Reverse transcription of about 0.5 to 1 ug RNA was carried out with random hexamers. TCRdb re-analysed the immunoSEQ multiplex PCR reads in MiXCR, keeping a single row per CDR3 protein. Among around 190,000 distinct CDR3 sequences listed, over 85% were seen once. The sequenced material came from CD4+ T cells from PBMCs. Every receptor here comes from a human donor in good health.

The V call is TRBV4-3, the J call TRBJ2-1; D is unclear. Trimming pared 0 bases from V and 10 bases from J, leaving 10 bases between. CDR1 LGHNA and CDR2 YSLEER come from the germline V gene. The CDR3 totals 13 residues. For the CDR3, the DNA is TGCGCCAGCAGCCAAGATTGGGGTTCCGAGCAGTTCTTC. This codes for CASSQDWGSEQFF.

This chain connects TRBV29-1 to TRBJ1-1, with D possibly matching TRBD1 (6 bases). This CDR3 spans 11 amino acids. Germline V gives CDR1 SQVTM, CDR2 ANQGSEA. V gave up 3 bases and J gave up 8 bases, with 10 bases separating them. The CDR3 protein is CSVERQGEAFF. The CDR3 DNA follows: TGCAGCGTTGAGAGGCAGGGGGAAGCTTTCTTT.

CDR3 nucleotide sequence: TGCGCCAGCAGCCAAGGGGCTCAGGGCACTGAAGCTTTCTTT. Its translation: CASSQGAQGTEAFF. The chain employs TRBV4-1 and TRBJ1-1, with TRBD1 as a possible D gene (5 bases). The ends were cut back, 1 base at V and 4 bases at J, with 10 bases in the middle. CDR3 size: 14 residues. Germline CDR1 reads MGHRA; CDR2 reads YSYEKL.

This clonotype was counted once. V usage is TRBV9 and J usage is TRBJ2-7; D possibly uses TRBD1 or TRBD2 (5 bases each). CDR1 and CDR2 (germline): SGDLS, YYNGEE. This CDR3 is built from 14 residues. The ends were cut back, 0 bases at V and 7 bases at J, with 14 bases in the middle. DNA for the CDR3: TGTGCCAGCAGCGTAGACGGGGCCTCGCGGGAGCAGTACTTC. It is translated as CASSVDGASREQYF. Complete variable domain (other parts from reference TRBV9 and TRBJ2-7): DSGVTQTPKHLITATGQRVTLRCSPRSGDLSVYWYQQSLDQGLQFLIQYYNGEERAKGNILERFSAQQFPDLHSELNLSSLELGDSALYFCASSVDGASREQYFGPGTRLTVT.

J is TRBJ2-1 and V is TRBV20-1; TRBD1 matches 12 bases. This CDR3 has 12 residues. J was trimmed by 10 bases and V by 8 bases; bases with no gene match: 6. Germline V CDR1 and CDR2: DFQATT, SNEGSKA (reference sequence). The CDR3 DNA is TGCAGTAGGGGACAGGGGGCAGGAGAGCAGTTCTTC. It codes for CSRGQGAGEQFF.

The CDR3 nucleotides read TGCGCCAGCAGCCAAGGGCGGGACCTAGCGGGAGTTGAGCAGTTCTTC. Protein sequence: CASSQGRDLAGVEQFF. The chain joins TRBV4-3 to TRBJ2-1, with TRBD2 matching 10 bases. Losses at the gene ends were 1 base for V and 9 bases for J; bases not matched to a gene: 9. This CDR3 spans 16 amino acids. Germline assignment: CDR1 LGHNA and CDR2 YSLEER.

The CDR3 here is CSVGSGSGRNEQFF. Written as DNA, the CDR3 is TGCAGCGTGGGGTCGGGAAGCGGTCGCAATGAGCAGTTCTTC. V is TRBV29-1 and J is TRBJ2-1, with a possible D match to TRBD2 (5 bases). The ends were cut back, 6 bases at V and 6 bases at J, with 18 bases in the middle. Germline V gene data show CDR1 as SQVTM and CDR2 as ANQGSEA. The CDR3 has 14 amino acids.

The genes are TRBV29-1 and TRBJ2-7, with 14 bases that match TRBD2. The CDR3 is 14 amino acids. Germline V gives CDR1 SQVTM, CDR2 ANQGSEA. V shed 6 bases and J 4 bases; nucleotides not matched to a gene: 5. CDR3 amino acids: CSVGGTSGSYEQYF. CDR3 in DNA: TGCAGCGTGGGGGGGACTAGCGGGAGTTACGAGCAGTACTTC.

This clonotype appeared a single time. The V call is TRBV20-1, the J call TRBJ1-2; D not resolved. V was trimmed by 3 bases and J by 1 base, leaving 6 bases between them. The germline V gene has CDR1 DFQATT and CDR2 SNEGSKA (reference sequence). The CDR3 length is 12 residues. The CDR3 loop is CSASLVNYGYTF. The DNA for the CDR3 is TGCAGTGCTAGCCTCGTTAACTATGGCTACACCTTC.

V and J are TRBV28 and TRBJ2-5; the D gene could be TRBD1 or TRBD2 (5 bases each). Trimming pared 3 bases from V and 1 base from J, leaving 12 bases between. Germline CDR1 reads MDHEN; CDR2 reads SYDVKM. The CDR3 runs 15 residues. The CDR3 coding sequence is TGTGCCAGCAGTTTGACCCGGGACGGCCAAGAGACCCAGTACTTC. Amino acid sequence: CASSLTRDGQETQYF.

This chain uses TRBV30 with TRBJ2-5, with D unresolved. Trimming left V 0 bases short and J 5 bases short, with 13 bases between. The CDR3 runs 14 residues. CDR1 GTSNPN and CDR2 SVGIG come from the germline V gene (reference sequence). CDR3 in amino acids: CAWSVLLFDETQYF. The CDR3 DNA reads TGTGCCTGGAGTGTACTGTTATTCGACGAGACCCAGTACTTC.

V usage is TRBV5-8 and J usage is TRBJ1-5; D gene unclear. The germline V and J ends were trimmed by 3 bases and 0 bases, with 10 bases remaining between them. The germline gives CDR1 SGHTS, CDR2 YDEGEE. This CDR3 spans 15 amino acids. The CDR3 sequence is CASSSGLRSNQPQHF. DNA for the CDR3: TGTGCCAGCAGCTCGGGCCTTCGTAGCAATCAGCCCCAGCATTTT.

This clonotype was recorded once. This chain links TRBV20-1 with TRBJ2-7; TRBD1 might be the D (6 bases). The V and J ends lost 3 bases and 0 bases respectively, with 12 bases between them. The CDR3 runs 14 residues. Germline assignment: CDR1 DFQATT and CDR2 SNEGSKA (reference sequence). As DNA, the CDR3 is TGCAGTGCTAGTCCCCGGACAGTCTCCTACGAGCAGTACTTC. It translates to CSASPRTVSYEQYF.

The chain's CDR3 is CASSPGLGETQYF. CDR3 DNA: TGTGCCAGCTCACCGGGACTAGGAGAGACCCAGTACTTC. The chain uses TRBV18 and TRBJ2-5; 8 bases agree with TRBD2. CDR1 is KGHSH, CDR2 LQKENI, per germline. V gave up 3 bases and J gave up 4 bases; unmatched junction bases: 1. The CDR3 loop spans 13 amino acids.

The chain is built from TRBV30 and TRBJ2-2, with unresolved D. CDR3 size: 11 residues. CDR1 and CDR2 from the germline V gene are GTSNPN and SVGIG (reference sequence). Trimming removed 3 bases at V and 8 bases at J, with 7 bases between. The CDR3 reads CAWSSQGELFF. The DNA of the CDR3 is TGTGCCTGGAGCTCCCAGGGGGAGCTGTTTTTT.

The chain combines TRBV3-1 with TRBJ2-5, with D possibly TRBD2 on 6 matching bases. The CDR3 extends over 14 amino acids. V lost 2 bases to trimming and J lost 6 bases, with 13 bases between them. Germline V lookup: CDR1 LGHDT, CDR2 YNNKEL (reference sequence). CDR3 coding DNA: TGTGCCAGCAGCCAACCTCGACTAGAGCAGACCCAGTACTTC. Translation: CASSQPRLEQTQYF.

V usage is TRBV29-1 and J usage is TRBJ2-3; TRBD2 might be the D (6 bases). The CDR3 is 12 amino acids. Per the germline V gene, CDR1 is SQVTM and CDR2 is ANQGSEA. V lost 7 bases, J lost 2 bases, and 10 bases lay in between. The CDR3: CSAGEPTDTQYF. CDR3 nucleotides: TGCAGCGCGGGAGAACCCACAGATACGCAGTATTTT.

The V call is TRBV27, the J call TRBJ2-7; D perhaps matches TRBD2 (6 bases). Looked up from germline, CDR1 is MNHEY and CDR2 is SMNVEV (reference sequence). The CDR3 runs to 16 residues. Deletions cut 3 bases from V and 7 bases from J, with 22 bases between. The CDR3 DNA reads as TGTGCCAGCAGTTTTGGAGGGACCGCGAGGACGGGGGAGCAGTACTTC. This codes for CASSFGGTARTGEQYF.

This sequence joins TRBV29-1 and TRBJ2-1, with D unclear. The CDR3 is 13 residues long. Trimming cost V 7 bases and J 3 bases, with 13 bases left between them. CDR1 is SQVTM, CDR2 ANQGSEA, per germline. The CDR3 protein is CSAYVGSYNEQFF. CDR3 DNA: TGCAGCGCCTACGTGGGTAGCTACAATGAGCAGTTCTTC.

CDR3 region: CASSLDPRGLDTQYF. Written as DNA, the CDR3 is TGTGCCAGCAGCTTAGATCCGAGAGGGTTGGATACGCAGTATTTT. The chain combines TRBV11-2 with TRBJ2-3, with D possibly matching TRBD2 (5 bases). Trimming took off 0 bases at V and 6 bases at J, with 13 bases between the two ends. Germline V CDR1 and CDR2: SGHAT, FQNNGV. The CDR3 totals 15 residues.

The chain uses TRBV5-6 and TRBJ2-6, with 7 bases that match TRBD2. CDR3 size: 18 residues. Germline lookup yields CDR1 SGHDT and CDR2 YYEEEE. Trimming cost V 0 bases and J 0 bases; bases outside gene matches: 6. This CDR3 reads CASSLDWSGGSGANVLTF. Here the CDR3 DNA reads TGTGCCAGCAGCTTGGACTGGTCGGGGGGCTCTGGGGCCAACGTCCTGACTTTC.

The chain recombines TRBV7-3 with TRBJ2-7; a weak D match, TRBD2 (5 bases). The germline CDR1 and CDR2 sequences are SGHTA and FQGTGA. With 5 bases removed from V and 8 bases from J, the gap between germline ends came to 16 bases. The CDR3 sequence is 13 residues long. CDR3 sequence reads: CASSPTDRGKQYF. In nucleotides, the CDR3 is TGTGCCAGCAGCCCGACGGACCGAGGGAAGCAGTACTTC.

DNA of the CDR3: TGCAGCGTAGAGGGGGCGGAGGGGGAGACCCAGTACTTC. This sequence encodes CSVEGAEGETQYF. The chain couples TRBV29-1 to TRBJ2-5, with D tentatively TRBD1 (7 bases). Germline CDR1 is SQVTM and CDR2 is ANQGSEA. The length of the CDR3 is 13 residues. Trimming left V 6 bases short and J 5 bases short, with 16 bases between.

The CDR3 spells CASSPSGREKFNQPQHF. Written as DNA, the CDR3 is TGTGCCAGCAGTCCCTCGGGTAGGGAGAAGTTCAATCAGCCCCAGCATTTT. The genes are TRBV6-5 and TRBJ1-5, with D unresolved. Trimming removed 5 bases at V and 3 bases at J, with 20 bases between. Germline V gene lookup returns CDR1 MNHEY and CDR2 SVGAGI. The CDR3 extends over 17 amino acids.

The chain employs TRBV28 and TRBJ2-1; TRBD2 might be the D (6 bases). The CDR3 covers 16 residues. In germline, CDR1 is MDHEN, CDR2 SYDVKM. The V gene lost 4 bases and the J gene lost 6 bases, with 19 bases spanning the gap. The CDR3 reads CASSYPGAQRSNEQFF. CDR3 coding DNA: TGTGCCAGCAGTTATCCGGGAGCTCAGCGGAGCAATGAGCAGTTCTTC.

This clonotype was seen a handful of times. The chain links TRBV29-1 to TRBJ2-3; 13 nucleotides agree with TRBD2. This CDR3 spans 13 amino acids. With V trimmed by 7 bases and J by 3 bases, 1 base remained unmatched. The V gene's germline CDR1 is SQVTM and CDR2 ANQGSEA. In DNA form, the CDR3 reads TGCAGCGCACTAGCGGGAGGGACAGATACGCAGTATTTT. Amino acid sequence: CSALAGGTDTQYF.

This chain connects TRBV15 to TRBJ1-3, with a possible D match to TRBD1 (5 bases). The V gene's germline CDR1 is LNHNV and CDR2 YYDKDF (reference sequence). Deletions cut 5 bases from V and 0 bases from J, with 17 bases between. This CDR3 is built from 17 residues. CDR3 DNA: TGTGCCACCAGCTGGGGTACAGGAGTGTCCTCTGGAAACACCATATATTTT. Amino acids: CATSWGTGVSSGNTIYF. The whole variable domain, filled in from reference TRBV15 and TRBJ1-3, reads DAMVIQNPRYQVTQFGKPVTLSCSQTLNHNVMYWYQQKSSQAPKLLFHYYDKDFNNEADTPDNFQSRRPNTSFCFLDIRSPGLGDTAMYLCATSWGTGVSSGNTIYFGEGSWLTVV.

This clonotype was picked up one time. The chain couples TRBV5-6 to TRBJ2-1; 8 bases agree with TRBD1. Germline CDR1 SGHDT, CDR2 YYEEEE. The CDR3 covers 15 residues. Trimming at V came to 3 bases and at J to 8 bases, leaving 10 bases not matched to a gene. The CDR3 coding sequence is TGTGCCAGCAGCTCCTTACCGGGACAGGACTATGAGCAGTTCTTC. Protein: CASSSLPGQDYEQFF.

The V and J genes are TRBV29-1 and TRBJ2-3; D gene unclear. V was shortened by 2 bases and J by 3 bases, with 12 bases between the two germline ends. CDR1 is SQVTM, CDR2 ANQGSEA, per germline. The CDR3 covers 14 residues. DNA of the CDR3: TGCAGCGTTGAACGAGACTGGCCAACAGATACGCAGTATTTT. This codes for CSVERDWPTDTQYF.

This rearrangement joins TRBV20-1 to TRBJ2-2, with 7 bases identical to TRBD1. Germline-derived CDR1 and CDR2 are DFQATT and SNEGSKA (reference sequence). Trimming at V came to 4 bases and at J to 7 bases, leaving 12 bases not matched to a gene. There are 15 residues in the CDR3. The CDR3: CSATGRTGDYGELFF. CDR3 nucleotides: TGCAGTGCTACCGGGCGAACAGGGGATTACGGGGAGCTGTTTTTT.